This T cell receptor beta chain was documented in a study of cytomegalovirus exposure and HLA in healthy donors. Primers for the PCR totalled 60 Vbeta and 13 Jbeta. The data were produced by immunoSEQ multiplex PCR, yet TCRdb's version contains in-frame clones alone and is incomplete. The top ten hold about 2.5% of the sample, which has about 170,000 clones, around 83% seen once. The CDR3 has 16 amino acids. The germline CDR1 and CDR2 sequences are KGHSH and LQKENI. After removal of 3 bases from V and 6 bases from J, the junction contained 8 bases not matched to a gene. Material for sequencing was PBMCs. The J gene is TRBJ2-2, the V gene TRBV18; TRBD2 matches at 9 bases. The receptor comes from a man aged 25 to 40 in good health and CMV-seropositive. The CDR3: CASSPSVAGAPGELFF. In DNA form, the CDR3 reads TGTGCCAGCTCACCTTCGGTAGCGGGAGCGCCCGGGGAGCTGTTTTTT.